Following are 3 T cell receptor beta chains from one sample sequenced in a study of T-cell memory formation after mild COVID-19. In TCRdb, the 5' RACE reads were re-called with MiXCR into one record per CDR3 protein. This sample yields 200,000 to 300,000 distinct CDR3 sequences, of which 16% are seen a single time; 22% belongs to the top ten. Sequenced sample: PBMCs or a T cell subset sorted from them (not recorded which). The receptors were gathered from a man aged 18 to 30 who had mild COVID-19 (a few samples of this study predate the infection). Cell type and time point are not known.

The table lists this clonotype with a few counts. The chain employs TRBV5-1 and TRBJ2-5; the D is unclear. The V end was cut by 5 bases, the J end by 3 bases, with 14 bases between. Germline lookup yields CDR1 SGHRS and CDR2 YFSETQ. The CDR3 contains 14 residues. The DNA for the CDR3 is TGCGCCAGCAGGTTTGCCGTCCCCGAAGAGACCCAGTACTTC. Amino acids: CASRFAVPEETQYF.

The genes are TRBV5-1 and TRBJ1-2; no clear D gene. V lost 0 bases, J lost 3 bases, and 6 bases lay in between. This CDR3 has 13 amino acids. The germline gives CDR1 SGHRS, CDR2 YFSETQ. CDR3 DNA: TGCGCCAGCAGCTTGGAGGTGGACTATGGCTACACCTTC. Residues: CASSLEVDYGYTF. Looking up the rest from reference TRBV5-1 and TRBJ1-2 gives the full variable domain: KAGVTQTPRYLIKTRGQQVTLSCSPISGHRSVSWYQQTPGQGLQFLFEYFSETQRNKGNFPGRFSGRQFSNSRSEMNVSTLELGDSALYLCASSLEVDYGYTFGSGTRLTVV.

The sample holds a few counts of this clonotype. This sequence joins TRBV2 and TRBJ1-1; D may be TRBD1 (5 bases). The CDR3 has 16 residues. V lost 4 bases and J 0 bases, leaving 15 bases between the germline ends. Germline V gives CDR1 SNHLY, CDR2 FYNNEI. In nucleotides, the CDR3 is TGTGCCAGCAGTGTTGGAGGGGCCACCATGAACACTGAAGCTTTCTTT. This encodes CASSVGGATMNTEAFF.